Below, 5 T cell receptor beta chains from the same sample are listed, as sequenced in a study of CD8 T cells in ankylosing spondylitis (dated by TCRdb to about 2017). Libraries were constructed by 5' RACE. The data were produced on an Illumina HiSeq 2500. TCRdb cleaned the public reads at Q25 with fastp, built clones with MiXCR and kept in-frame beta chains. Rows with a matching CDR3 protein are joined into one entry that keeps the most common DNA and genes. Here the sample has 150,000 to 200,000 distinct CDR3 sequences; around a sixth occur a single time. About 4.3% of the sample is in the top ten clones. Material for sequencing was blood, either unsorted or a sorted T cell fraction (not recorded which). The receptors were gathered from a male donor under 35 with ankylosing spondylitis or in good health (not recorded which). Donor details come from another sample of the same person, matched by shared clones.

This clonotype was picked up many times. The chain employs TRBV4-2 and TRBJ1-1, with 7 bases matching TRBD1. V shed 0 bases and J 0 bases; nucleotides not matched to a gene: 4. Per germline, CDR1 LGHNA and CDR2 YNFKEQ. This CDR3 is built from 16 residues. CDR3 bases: TGTGCCAGCAGCCAAGATGGGACAGCCGTGAACACTGAAGCTTTCTTT. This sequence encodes CASSQDGTAVNTEAFF.

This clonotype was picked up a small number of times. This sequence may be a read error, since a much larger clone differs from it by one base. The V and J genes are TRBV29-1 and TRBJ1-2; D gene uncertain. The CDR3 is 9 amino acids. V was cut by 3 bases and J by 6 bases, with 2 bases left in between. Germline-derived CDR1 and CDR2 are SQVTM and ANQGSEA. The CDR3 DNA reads TGCAGCGTTGACGATGGCTACACCTTC. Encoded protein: CSVDDGYTF. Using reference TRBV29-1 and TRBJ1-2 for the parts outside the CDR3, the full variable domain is SAVISQKPSRDICQRGTSLTIQCQVDSQVTMMFWYRQQPGQSLTLIATANQGSEATYESGFVIDKFPISRPNLTFSTLTVSNMSPEDSSIYLCSVDDGYTFGSGTRLTVV.

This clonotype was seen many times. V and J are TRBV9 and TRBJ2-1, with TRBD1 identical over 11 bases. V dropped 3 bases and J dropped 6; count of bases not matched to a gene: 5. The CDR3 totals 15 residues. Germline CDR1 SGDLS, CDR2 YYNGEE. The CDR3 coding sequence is TGTGCCAGCAGCGGGGGACAGGGGGGGAGCAATGAGCAGTTCTTC. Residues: CASSGGQGGSNEQFF.

The CDR3, as DNA: TGTGCCAGCTCCAGGACAGGGCCCACAGATACGCAGTATTTT. This translates into CASSRTGPTDTQYF. The chain links TRBV18 to TRBJ2-3, with 8 positions matching TRBD1. The CDR3 is 14 amino acids. The V gene end was trimmed by 6 bases and the J gene end by 2 bases; junction bases not matched to a gene: 4. Germline lookup yields CDR1 KGHSH and CDR2 LQKENI.

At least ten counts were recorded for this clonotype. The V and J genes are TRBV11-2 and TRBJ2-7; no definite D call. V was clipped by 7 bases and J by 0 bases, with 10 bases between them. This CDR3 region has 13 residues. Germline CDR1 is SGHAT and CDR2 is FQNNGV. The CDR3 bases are TGTGCCAGCATCCGACGAGACTCCTACGAGCAGTACTTC. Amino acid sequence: CASIRRDSYEQYF.